Below, 22 T cell receptor beta chains from the same sample are listed, as sequenced in a study of cytomegalovirus exposure and HLA in healthy donors (TCRdb year 2017). Libraries were built with the immunoSEQ multiplex PCR assay. A mixture of 60 forward primers for TCR Vbeta segments and 13 reverse primers for TCR Jbeta segments was used in the multiplex PCR. Not all clones reach the TCRdb copy of this immuneACCESS table, which keeps in-frame sequences only. Checked studies attribute under half of the gap to unresolved V genes and leave the rest unexplained. The sample includes over 150,000 clones, with roughly 79% observed a single time. Over 10% of the sample rests with the top ten. The sample taken for sequencing was PBMCs. The receptor source for this set is a woman aged 45-65 years in good health and CMV-seronegative.

The V gene is TRBV21-1, the J gene TRBJ1-2. TRBV21-1 is a pseudogene segment. The length of the CDR3 is 16 residues. CDR3 DNA: TGTGCCAGCAGCAAAGAACTTGGGGGGATCATTTATGGCTACACCTTC. It encodes CASSKELGGIIYGYTF.

The chain joins TRBV4-2 to TRBJ2-3; 8 bases line up with TRBD2. With V trimmed by 4 bases and J by 4 bases, 7 bases remained unmatched. The CDR3 spans 15 residues. Germline V CDR1 and CDR2: LGHNA, YNFKEQ. The CDR3 region has the DNA TGTGCCAGCAGCCCATTAGCGGGAAGGGCAGATACGCAGTATTTT. Protein product: CASSPLAGRADTQYF.

The chain uses TRBV5-4 and TRBJ2-5; D is unresolved. V dropped 2 bases and J dropped 2 bases, with 7 bases sitting between them. Looked up from germline, CDR1 is SGHNT and CDR2 is YYREEE (reference sequence). The CDR3 is made up of 13 amino acids. Here the CDR3 reads CASSLPTQETQYF. CDR3 bases: TGTGCCAGCAGCTTACCAACACAAGAGACCCAGTACTTC.

The rearrangement joins TRBV29-1 to TRBJ2-7; D not resolved. Germline CDR1 is SQVTM and CDR2 is ANQGSEA. The CDR3 sequence is 11 residues long. The V gene lost 4 bases and the J gene lost 3 bases, with 7 bases spanning the gap. In nucleotides, the CDR3 is TGCAGCGTTGTTAACAGCTACGAGCAGTACTTC. Translated: CSVVNSYEQYF.

This clone showed up just once. This chain connects TRBV7-9 to TRBJ2-7, with a possible D match to TRBD1 (6 bases). Germline CDR1 is SEHNR and CDR2 is FQNEAQ (reference sequence). The V and J ends lost 7 bases and 7 bases respectively, with 17 bases between them. The CDR3 extends over 13 amino acids. The CDR3 reads CASTRDNWGEQYF. The CDR3 DNA sequence: TGTGCCAGCACACGGGACAACTGGGGGGAGCAGTACTTC.

In this sample, this clone turned up a few times. This chain uses TRBV11-2 with TRBJ2-1; no definite D call. Trimming removed 5 bases at V and 5 bases at J, with 10 bases between. Germline values: CDR1 SGHAT, CDR2 FQNNGV. The CDR3 has 13 amino acids. The CDR3, as DNA: TGTGCCAGCAGCCAGTCACAGAACAATGAGCAGTTCTTC. The encoded protein is CASSQSQNNEQFF.

The chain joins TRBV7-2 to TRBJ2-3, with D perhaps TRBD2 (5 bases). V was clipped by 5 bases and J by 2 bases, with 17 bases between them. This CDR3 has 16 amino acids. CDR1 is SGHTA, CDR2 FQGNSA, per germline. The CDR3 here is CASSRQEARPTDTQYF. The CDR3 DNA sequence: TGTGCCAGCAGCCGCCAGGAGGCAAGACCCACAGATACGCAGTATTTT.

The chain couples TRBV18 to TRBJ1-1; 9 nucleotides align to TRBD1. The CDR3 is 18 residues long. J was trimmed by 0 bases and V by 0 bases; bases with no gene match: 8. Germline-derived CDR1 and CDR2 are KGHSH and LQKENI. The CDR3 sequence is CASSPPNRGRSVNTEAFF. CDR3 coding DNA: TGTGCCAGCTCACCACCGAACAGGGGGCGATCGGTGAACACTGAAGCTTTCTTT.

The chain couples TRBV11-2 to TRBJ2-1; D is perhaps TRBD1 (6 bases). Germline CDR1 is SGHAT and CDR2 is FQNNGV. V lost 3 bases, J lost 6 bases, and 15 bases lay in between. The CDR3 spans 15 residues. CDR3 nucleotide sequence: TGTGCCAGCAGCTTGGAGGCAGGGGTAAGCAATGAGCAGTTCTTC. Translated, it gives CASSLEAGVSNEQFF.

This clone was picked up one time. The rearrangement links TRBV9 to TRBJ2-1; D is unresolved. Trimming removed 0 bases at V and 6 bases at J, with 19 bases between. Germline CDR1 reads SGDLS; CDR2 reads YYNGEE. The CDR3 sequence is 17 residues long. This CDR3 reads CASSVDAYTVMGNEQFF. The DNA of the CDR3 is TGTGCCAGCAGCGTAGACGCATATACAGTTATGGGCAATGAGCAGTTCTTC. Supplemented by reference TRBV9 and TRBJ2-1, the full variable domain reads DSGVTQTPKHLITATGQRVTLRCSPRSGDLSVYWYQQSLDQGLQFLIQYYNGEERAKGNILERFSAQQFPDLHSELNLSSLELGDSALYFCASSVDAYTVMGNEQFFGPGTRLTVL.

The gene calls are TRBV27 and TRBJ2-3; D is perhaps TRBD2 (5 bases). Trimming took off 10 bases at V and 0 bases at J, with 11 bases between the two ends. The CDR3 is made up of 13 amino acids. Germline assignment: CDR1 MNHEY and CDR2 SMNVEV (reference sequence). The CDR3 DNA sequence: TGTGCCACCACGGAGGACAGCACAGATACGCAGTATTTT. Protein sequence: CATTEDSTDTQYF.

The rearrangement links TRBV18 to TRBJ1-6, with D tentatively TRBD1 (6 bases). The CDR3 is 14 amino acids. CDR1 and CDR2 (germline): KGHSH, LQKENI. Trimming stripped 3 bases from V and 9 bases from J, with 12 bases between. The CDR3, as DNA: TGTGCCAGCTCACCGGACAGTGCGCCTTCACCCCTCCACTTT. Translation gives CASSPDSAPSPLHF.

The chain recombines TRBV28 with TRBJ1-5, with a tentative D call TRBD1 (6 bases). The CDR3 spans 14 residues. The germline CDR1 and CDR2 sequences are MDHEN and SYDVKM. V lost 3 bases and J lost 2, with 8 bases in between. The CDR3 sequence: CASSFRQGNQPQHF. The CDR3 DNA reads as TGTGCCAGCAGTTTTCGACAGGGCAATCAGCCCCAGCATTTT.

The chain carries TRBV7-2 and TRBJ2-3; perhaps TRBD2 as D (5 bases). This CDR3 has 15 residues. Per germline, CDR1 SGHTA and CDR2 FQGNSA. The V end lost 1 base, the J end lost 6 bases, and 14 bases lay between the germline ends. The CDR3 region is CASSLDGVRRDTQYF. In nucleotides, the CDR3 is TGTGCCAGCAGCTTAGACGGGGTCCGAAGGGATACGCAGTATTTT.

This sequence joins TRBV19 and TRBJ2-2; a possible D gene is TRBD2 (5 bases). The CDR3 runs 13 residues. Germline CDR1 LNHDA, CDR2 SQIVND (reference sequence). Trimming took 3 bases from V and 6 from J, leaving 8 bases between them. The CDR3 nucleotides read TGTGCCAGTAGTATGGCTAGCTCCGGGGAGCTGTTTTTT. It yields the protein CASSMASSGELFF.

In DNA form, the CDR3 reads TGCGCCAGCAGCTTGGCCGACAGGGGAATCGGGGAGCTGTTTTTT. Translating gives CASSLADRGIGELFF. The chain links TRBV5-1 to TRBJ2-2; 8 bases are a match to TRBD1. Per the germline V gene, CDR1 is SGHRS and CDR2 is YFSETQ. The CDR3 totals 15 residues. The trim removed 0 bases at V and 7 bases at J, leaving 5 bases unmatched.

In nucleotides, the CDR3 is TGTGCCAGCAGCTTTGGGGCCCCTGTGAAGAACACTGAAGCTTTCTTT. Protein product: CASSFGAPVKNTEAFF. The chain uses TRBV11-1 and TRBJ1-1; possibly TRBD1 for D (5 bases). V was pared by 3 bases and J by 1 base, with 15 bases between. Germline lookup yields CDR1 SGHAT and CDR2 FQDESV (reference sequence). The CDR3 runs 16 residues.

Written as DNA, the CDR3 is TGCGCCAGCAGTCATTCCCCCGGACAGAAGACCTACGAGCAGTACTTC. This sequence encodes CASSHSPGQKTYEQYF. The V gene is TRBV23-1, the J gene TRBJ2-7; the D gene is possibly TRBD1 (6 bases). TRBV23-1 counts as an open reading frame of uncertain function. The germline V and J ends were trimmed by 3 bases and 2 bases, with 17 bases remaining between them. The CDR3 contains 16 residues.

This clone came up once. The chain uses TRBV4-3 and TRBJ1-4; possibly TRBD1 for D (5 bases). V was trimmed by 3 bases and J by 8 bases, leaving 13 bases between them. Per the germline V gene, CDR1 is LGHNA and CDR2 is YSLEER. The CDR3 consists of 14 residues. DNA of the CDR3: TGCGCCAGCAGCCAGGGAGGCCAGGGAGAAAAACTGTTTTTT. Translating it yields CASSQGGQGEKLFF.

Turning to this clone: The identical CDR3 is also encoded by other nucleotide sequences in the sample. This sequence joins TRBV9 and TRBJ1-1; 9 nucleotides align to TRBD1. Trimming took 0 bases from V and 6 from J; bases not matched to a gene: 0. The germline V gene has CDR1 SGDLS and CDR2 YYNGEE. The CDR3 contains 13 residues. The CDR3 nucleotides read TGTGCCAGCAGCGTAGGGACAGGGGCTGAAGCTTTCTTT. It specifies CASSVGTGAEAFF.

The chain carries TRBV11-3 and TRBJ2-1; D is perhaps TRBD1 (5 bases). With 5 bases removed from V and 0 bases from J, the gap between germline ends came to 11 bases. This CDR3 is 15 amino acids long. The germline gives CDR1 SGHNT, CDR2 YENEEA. The CDR3 spells CASSPTESSYNEQFF. Here the CDR3 DNA reads TGTGCCAGCAGCCCGACAGAAAGCTCCTACAATGAGCAGTTCTTC.

This chain joins TRBV13 and TRBJ2-5, with TRBD1 matching over 7 bases. The CDR3 is made up of 15 amino acids. V lost 4 bases and J lost 2; bases outside the gene matches: 7. The germline gives CDR1 PRHDT, CDR2 FYEKMQ (reference sequence). The CDR3 nucleotides are TGTGCCAGCAGCTCCCGGGACAGCAATCAAGAGACCCAGTACTTC. As protein: CASSSRDSNQETQYF.